Listed below are T cell receptor beta chains from one sample, sequenced in a study of T cell responses to AZD1222 COVID-19 vaccine. Libraries were prepared by immunoSEQ multiplex PCR; TCRdb keeps only in-frame clonotypes and omits some of them. The sample holds 150,000 to 200,000 clones, over 80% seen once. This specimen was peripheral blood, taken on day 0 of MenACWY control vaccination. Receptors were obtained from an adult in good health. CDR3s include the opening cysteine and the closing phenylalanine or tryptophan. A D gene is named only where the DNA matches it firmly. Clone size is shown for a subset of rows, as once, few, many or a class of expanded clone.

v_gene,abundance,j_gene,d_gene,CDR3nt,CDR3aa
TRBV29-1,-,TRBJ1-2,-,TGCAGCGCTTATGTGGGTTCGGGAGGCTACACCTTC,CSAYVGSGGYTF
TRBV6-1,few,TRBJ1-5,-,TGTGCCAGCAGTGAGGAGGGGGAACATCAGCCCCAGCATTTT,CASSEEGEHQPQHF
TRBV5-1,-,TRBJ2-5,-,TGCGCCAGCGGGACGGATCAAGAGACCCAGTACTTC,CASGTDQETQYF
TRBV7-2,-,TRBJ2-7,-,TGTGCCAGCAGCTTGGGGTCGGCATACGAGCAGTACTTC,CASSLGSAYEQYF
TRBV9,-,TRBJ1-1,-,TGTGCCAGCGGAACCGGGGCGCAATTGAACACTGAAGCTTTCTTT,CASGTGAQLNTEAFF
TRBV9,-,TRBJ2-5,TRBD1,TGTGCCAGCAGCCCCGGGACAGGGACGGAGACCCAGTACTTC,CASSPGTGTETQYF
TRBV7-9,few,TRBJ1-3,-,TGTGCCAGCAGCCAGGCGGTGAGCTCTGGAAACACCATATATTTT,CASSQAVSSGNTIYF
TRBV5-4,-,TRBJ1-4,-,TGTGCCAGCAGCGCCGGGACCTCTAATGAAAAACTGTTTTTT,CASSAGTSNEKLFF
TRBV14,-,TRBJ1-2,-,TGTGCCAGCAGCCAAGAAGTATTATCGATATATGGTGGCTACACCTTC,CASSQEVLSIYGGYTF
TRBV28,-,TRBJ1-2,TRBD1,TGTGCCAGCAGGGACCCCGGGACAGGGTCCTATGGCTACACCTTC,CASRDPGTGSYGYTF
TRBV14,-,TRBJ1-2,-,TGTGCCAGCAGCCAAATGAGGGAACTCACCTTC,CASSQMRELTF
TRBV30,-,TRBJ1-6,TRBD1,TGTGCCTGGGGTATAACGGGGACAGGGAATTCACCCCTCCACTTT,CAWGITGTGNSPLHF
TRBV7-9,-,TRBJ2-7,-,TGTGCCAGCAGCCCCGTCGGGGAGTACTACGAGCAGTACTTC,CASSPVGEYYEQYF
TRBV11-2,-,TRBJ2-5,TRBD2,TGTGCCAGCAGCCGGGGGGTTCTCGGGCCCTACCAAGAGACCCAGTACTTC,CASSRGVLGPYQETQYF
TRBV9,-,TRBJ1-4,-,TGTGCCAGCAGCGTAGGGGGAGCCGGGGCAACTAATGAAAAACTGTTTTTT,CASSVGGAGATNEKLFF
TRBV27,-,TRBJ1-1,-,TGTGCCAGCAGTGTTAGGGCAGGGGTGGTAGGGACTGAAGCTTTCTTT,CASSVRAGVVGTEAFF
TRBV7-8,once,TRBJ2-7,-,TGTGCCAGCAGCGAAGAGGTTAGTCCTTCTGGCGAGCAGTACTTC,CASSEEVSPSGEQYF
TRBV4-3,-,TRBJ2-1,TRBD2,TGCGCCAGCAGCCAAGTTGCTAGCGGGGGGATGAATGAGCAGTTCTTC,CASSQVASGGMNEQFF
TRBV27,-,TRBJ2-1,TRBD2,TGTGCCAGCAGTTTACCTATACATGGACTAGGCAGCTCCTACAATGAGCAGTTCTTC,CASSLPIHGLGSSYNEQFF
TRBV18,-,TRBJ2-3,-,TGTGCCAGCTCACAGAAGCGGGCCCCCACAGATACGCAGTATTTT,CASSQKRAPTDTQYF
TRBV19,-,TRBJ2-1,TRBD1,TGTGCCAGTAGTATCGACAGGGGCTCCTACAATGAGCAGTTCTTC,CASSIDRGSYNEQFF
TRBV13,-,TRBJ2-7,-,TGTGCCAGCAGCCAACCCCGGGGGACCAGCTCCTACGAGCAGTACTTC,CASSQPRGTSSYEQYF
TRBV28,-,TRBJ2-2,TRBD2,TGTGCCAGCAGGGAAGGAGCGGGGGTTAACACCGGGGAGCTGTTTTTT,CASREGAGVNTGELFF
TRBV18,-,TRBJ2-1,-,TGTGCCAGCTCACCACTTTCCGGGACTGGGTACAATGAGCAGTTCTTC,CASSPLSGTGYNEQFF
TRBV5-4,-,TRBJ1-6,-,TGTGCCAGCAGCTTGTTGCGGTTAGGGTTTGTTAATTCACCCCTCCACTTT,CASSLLRLGFVNSPLHF
TRBV9,-,TRBJ1-1,-,TGTGCCAGCAGCGTAGATTTTGGGACTGAAGCTTTCTTT,CASSVDFGTEAFF
TRBV5-6,-,TRBJ2-1,-,TGTGCCAGCAGCTCGGGCTCCCTGGAGCAGTTCTTC,CASSSGSLEQFF
TRBV9,-,TRBJ2-5,-,TGTGCCAGCAGCGTAGCCTGGGGCAGCCAAGAGACCCAGTACTTC,CASSVAWGSQETQYF
TRBV28,once,TRBJ1-1,-,TGTGCCAGCAGTTTATTGGGGCGACAGGCAAGGAACACTGAAGCTTTCTTT,CASSLLGRQARNTEAFF
TRBV7-2,-,TRBJ1-4,-,TGTGCCAGCAGCTCTGGTGGGGGAACTAATGAAAAACTGTTTTTT,CASSSGGGTNEKLFF
TRBV5-8,-,TRBJ1-1,TRBD1,TGTGCCAGCAGCCGACAAGGACAGGGAGGCACTGAAGCTTTCTTT,CASSRQGQGGTEAFF
TRBV28,-,TRBJ2-7,TRBD1,TGTGCCAGCAAGCCCATGGACAGGGGCACCTACGAGCAGTACTTC,CASKPMDRGTYEQYF
TRBV19,-,TRBJ1-5,TRBD1,TGTGCCAGTAGTGACTCGGGACAGGGGCTTGGACAGCCCCAGCATTTT,CASSDSGQGLGQPQHF
TRBV5-4,-,TRBJ2-2,TRBD1,TGTGCCAGCAGCTTGGACAGGGGAAACACCGGGGAGCTGTTTTTT,CASSLDRGNTGELFF
TRBV21-1,-,TRBJ2-1,-,TGTGCCAGCAGACTGGGGGCTACGCTCTACAATGAGCAGTTCTTC,CASRLGATLYNEQFF
TRBV9,-,TRBJ2-1,TRBD2,TGTGCCAGCAGCCCTAGCGGGGGACCGAGCTCCTACAATGAGCAGTTCTTC,CASSPSGGPSSYNEQFF
TRBV30,once,TRBJ2-1,-,TGTGCCTGGAGTGGGGGTAGCCGCAATGAGCAGTTCTTC,CAWSGGSRNEQFF
TRBV7-9,-,TRBJ2-1,TRBD2,TGTGCCAGCAGCGGCCTAGCGGGAGGTCCCAGCTCCTACAATGAGCAGTTCTTC,CASSGLAGGPSSYNEQFF
TRBV5-6,-,TRBJ2-6,-,TGTGCCAGCAGCAAGAGCCCTTTCAGGCTTTCAGGGGCCAACGTCCTGACTTTC,CASSKSPFRLSGANVLTF
TRBV28,-,TRBJ1-6,-,TGTGCCAGCACTACAGGGATGGGTCTCTATAATTCACCCCTCCACTTT,CASTTGMGLYNSPLHF
TRBV6-5,-,TRBJ2-3,-,TGTGCCAGCAGTTCGGTGGATACGCAGTATTTT,CASSSVDTQYF
TRBV3-1/TRBV3-2,-,TRBJ1-5,-,TGTGCCAGCAGTATGGAGTTTAGCAATCAGCCCCAGCATTTT,CASSMEFSNQPQHF
TRBV6-5,-,TRBJ1-4,-,TGTGCCAGCAGCAAGAGGGAGGGAACCAATGAAAAACTGTTTTTT,CASSKREGTNEKLFF
TRBV6-6,-,TRBJ1-4,TRBD1,TGTGCCAGCAGTTCCGGGACAGGGGGTGAAAAACTGTTTTTT,CASSSGTGGEKLFF
TRBV7-9,-,TRBJ2-1,TRBD1,TGTGCCAGCAGCCTATCCGCGGGACAGGGGGCTCGTGAGCAGTTCTTC,CASSLSAGQGAREQFF
TRBV19,-,TRBJ1-2,-,TGTGCCAGTGCAGGGGCGAGGGGGGGCTACACCTTC,CASAGARGGYTF
TRBV24-1,few,TRBJ1-2,-,TGTGCCACCAGTGATCCCCGCAGCAATCTATATGGCTACACCTTC,CATSDPRSNLYGYTF
TRBV30,-,TRBJ2-7,-,TGTGCCTGGAGAAGGAGCTCCTACGAGCAGTACTTC,CAWRRSSYEQYF
TRBV18,-,TRBJ2-1,TRBD1,TGTGCCAGCCAAGGGACAGCCCCTTCCTACAATGAGCAGTTCTTC,CASQGTAPSYNEQFF
TRBV5-1,-,TRBJ2-1,-,TGCGCCAGCAGCTTGGTTTCGCTAGCAGACTATTACAATGAGCAGTTCTTC,CASSLVSLADYYNEQFF
TRBV5-5,-,TRBJ1-5,-,TGTGCCAGCAGCCCCGACCGTTGGGGTAGCAATCAGCCCCAGCATTTT,CASSPDRWGSNQPQHF
TRBV25-1,-,TRBJ2-4,-,TGTGCCAGCACAGGGGAATACATTCAGTACTTC,CASTGEYIQYF
TRBV28,-,TRBJ1-5,-,TGTGCCAGCATAGGTAGCAATCAGCCCCAGCATTTT,CASIGSNQPQHF
TRBV11-2,-,TRBJ2-1,-,TGTGCCAGCAGCTTAACCGGACAGAATTACAATGAGCAGTTCTTC,CASSLTGQNYNEQFF
TRBV21-1,-,TRBJ2-3,-,TGTGCCAGCAGCAACGCCCCGTCAACTCCAGATACGCAGTATTTT,CASSNAPSTPDTQYF
TRBV6-1,-,TRBJ1-2,-,TGTGCCAGCAGTGAACCTTTGATCTATGGCTACACCTTC,CASSEPLIYGYTF